This is a list of T cell receptor beta chains from one sample in a study of T cells in Graves' hyperthyroidism and ophthalmopathy. Using its own MiXCR run on the multiplex PCR reads, TCRdb lists one record per CDR3 protein. The data contain 650,000 to 850,000 distinct CDR3 sequences, about 19% of them singletons. The sequenced sample was blood. The source is a woman aged 45-65 years with Graves' hyperthyroidism that later progressed to Graves' ophthalmopathy. The CDR3 runs from the conserved cysteine through the conserved F or W. The D gene is left open where the match is weak. Size is stated for part of the rows, as once, few or many counts, or as a class when the clone is expanded.

D gene,CDR3 length,V gene,clone size,J gene,CDR3 protein,CDR3 DNA
-,14,TRBV20-1,few,TRBJ1-1,CSARADSESTEAFF,TGCAGTGCTAGAGCCGACAGTGAGAGCACTGAAGCTTTCTTT
-,15,TRBV9,-,TRBJ1-1,CASSVVGRLNTEAFF,TGTGCCAGCAGCGTAGTTGGGAGACTGAACACTGAAGCTTTCTTT
-,13,TRBV5-4,-,TRBJ2-3,CASSLFHTDTQYF,TGTGCCAGCAGCTTGTTCCACACAGATACGCAGTATTTT
-,12,TRBV29-1,few,TRBJ1-2,CSVARGGYGYTF,TGCAGCGTGGCCCGGGGGGGCTATGGCTACACCTTC
-,14,TRBV2,few,TRBJ2-1,CASNRVSSYNEQFF,TGTGCCAGCAACAGGGTTAGCTCCTACAATGAGCAGTTCTTC
-,15,TRBV18,-,TRBJ1-5,CASSGDPGSHQPQHF,TGTGCCAGCTCAGGGGACCCGGGGAGCCATCAGCCCCAGCATTTT
TRBD1,13,TRBV6-1,many,TRBJ2-1,CASSVGTGNEQFF,TGTGCCAGCAGTGTCGGGACAGGCAATGAGCAGTTCTTC
-,12,TRBV9,-,TRBJ1-1,CASSKTNTEAFF,TGTGCCAGCAGCAAGACGAACACTGAAGCTTTCTTT
TRBD2,13,TRBV7-9,-,TRBJ2-1,CASSNRLAWEQFF,TGTGCCAGCAGCAATAGACTAGCATGGGAGCAGTTCTTC
-,13,TRBV10-3,many,TRBJ2-5,CAINSRIQETQYF,TGTGCCATCAATAGTCGAATCCAAGAGACCCAGTACTTC
-,15,TRBV19,-,TRBJ1-1,CASSARGGQNTEAFF,TGTGCCAGTAGTGCCCGTGGGGGTCAGAACACTGAAGCTTTCTTT
-,10,TRBV12-3/TRBV12-4,-,TRBJ1-2,CASSLSGYTF,TGTGCCAGCAGCCTGTCCGGATACACCTTC
-,15,TRBV10-3,many,TRBJ2-1,CAISGGENSYNEQFF,TGTGCCATCAGTGGGGGCGAAAACTCCTACAATGAGCAGTTCTTC
TRBD2,17,TRBV14,many,TRBJ2-3,CASSQDTSGFGTDTQYF,TGTGCCAGCAGCCAAGACACTAGCGGGTTCGGCACAGATACGCAGTATTTT
-,20,TRBV12-3/TRBV12-4,-,TRBJ2-6,CASSSPHAEGRVSGANVLTF,TGTGCCAGCAGTTCCCCCCATGCGGAGGGCCGCGTCTCTGGGGCCAACGTCCTGACTTTC
TRBD1,13,TRBV20-1,-,TRBJ1-2,CSARYRGSYGYTF,TGCAGTGCTAGATACAGGGGTAGCTATGGCTACACCTTC
-,14,TRBV10-2,-,TRBJ1-3,CASRFADSGNTIYF,TGCGCCAGCAGGTTCGCGGACTCTGGAAACACCATATATTTT
TRBD1,14,TRBV29-1,many,TRBJ2-7,CSVEVRDREAEQYF,TGCAGCGTTGAAGTCCGGGACAGGGAGGCCGAGCAGTACTTC
TRBD1,15,TRBV15,few,TRBJ1-2,CATSRANRGNYGYTF,TGTGCCACCAGCAGAGCGAACAGGGGGAACTATGGCTACACCTTC
TRBD2,16,TRBV9,-,TRBJ2-3,CASSVGQRGGTDTQYF,TGTGCCAGCAGCGTAGGTCAGCGGGGGGGCACAGATACGCAGTATTTT
-,14,TRBV12-3/TRBV12-4,few,TRBJ1-3,CASRKRGSGNTIYF,TGTGCCAGCAGAAAAAGGGGGTCTGGAAACACCATATATTTT
TRBD1,17,TRBV5-1,-,TRBJ1-4,CASSPQGASVVNEKLFF,TGCGCCAGCAGCCCTCAGGGGGCGTCGGTCGTAAATGAAAAACTGTTTTTT
TRBD1,15,TRBV6-1,few,TRBJ1-5,CASSYDRAPYQPQHF,TGTGCCAGCAGTTATGACAGGGCCCCCTATCAGCCCCAGCATTTT
TRBD1,17,TRBV29-1,-,TRBJ1-4,CSVEDPGQDSTNEKLFF,TGCAGCGTTGAAGACCCAGGACAGGACTCAACTAATGAAAAACTGTTTTTT
TRBD2,16,TRBV6-5,-,TRBJ2-3,CASSYHSGVSTDTQYF,TGTGCCAGCAGTTATCATAGCGGGGTGAGCACAGATACGCAGTATTTT
TRBD2,14,TRBV6-1,many,TRBJ2-7,CASSPGTRSYEQYF,TGTGCCAGCAGCCCCGGGACTAGGTCCTACGAGCAGTACTTC
-,13,TRBV7-9,-,TRBJ2-1,CASSLIQGNEQFF,TGTGCCAGCAGCTTAATACAGGGTAATGAGCAGTTCTTC
TRBD2,15,TRBV2,few,TRBJ2-1,CASSGLAGGGHEQFF,TGTGCCAGCAGCGGACTAGCGGGGGGAGGCCATGAGCAGTTCTTC
-,13,TRBV7-9,once,TRBJ2-5,CASSLDLKETQYF,TGTGCCAGCAGCTTAGACTTAAAAGAGACCCAGTACTTC